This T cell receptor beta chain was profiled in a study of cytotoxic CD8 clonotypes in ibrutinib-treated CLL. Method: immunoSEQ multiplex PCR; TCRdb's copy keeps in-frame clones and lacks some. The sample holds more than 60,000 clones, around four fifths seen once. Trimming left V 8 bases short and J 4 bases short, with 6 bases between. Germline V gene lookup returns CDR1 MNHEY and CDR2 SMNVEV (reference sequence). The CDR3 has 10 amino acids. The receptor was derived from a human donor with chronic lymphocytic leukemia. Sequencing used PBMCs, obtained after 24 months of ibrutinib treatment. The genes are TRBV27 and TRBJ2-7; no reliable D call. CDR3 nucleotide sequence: TGTGCCAGCGGCCGATACGAGCAGTACTTC. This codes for CASGRYEQYF.